The 3 T cell receptor beta chains presented below share a single source sample, sequenced in a study of cytomegalovirus exposure and HLA in healthy donors (dated by TCRdb to between 2016 and 2019). Library generation was performed with the immunoSEQ multiplex PCR assay. The multiplex PCR relied on a mix of 60 forward primers for TCR Vbeta segments and 13 reverse primers for TCR Jbeta segments. TCRdb holds this immuneACCESS table with in-frame rearrangements only. Some clones are missing; in checked studies, unresolved V genes explain under half, and the rest has no known cause. The sample table contains about 190,000 clones; only one count was recorded for 75% to 90% of them. The ten largest clones add up to 0.31% of the sample. The sequenced sample was PBMCs. These receptors all stem from a woman in her thirties in good health and CMV-seronegative.

J is TRBJ1-2 and V is TRBV2, with D possibly matching TRBD1 (5 bases). CDR3 length equals 14 residues. The germline V gene encodes CDR1 SNHLY and CDR2 FYNNEI. With 10 bases removed from V and 3 bases from J, the gap between germline ends came to 18 bases. CDR3 protein: CATRGGTQDYGYTF. The CDR3 coding sequence is TGTGCCACCCGCGGGGGGACGCAGGACTATGGCTACACCTTC.

CDR3 DNA: TGTGCCAGCAGCGGGGGGAGCCAAGAGACCCAGTACTTC. Translation: CASSGGSQETQYF. This chain links TRBV7-3 with TRBJ2-5, with D possibly TRBD2 on 6 matching bases. The CDR3 contains 13 residues. CDR1 SGHTA and CDR2 FQGTGA come from the germline V gene. V lost 5 bases to trimming and J lost 1 base, with 8 bases between them.

V gene TRBV11-2 combines with J gene TRBJ2-1; a possible D gene is TRBD2 (6 bases). The CDR3 loop spans 15 amino acids. Germline CDR1 is SGHAT and CDR2 is FQNNGV. The V end lost 3 bases, the J end lost 3 bases, and 12 bases lay between the germline ends. This CDR3 is CASSLARDFYNEQFF. CDR3 nucleotides: TGTGCCAGCAGCTTGGCCCGGGACTTCTACAATGAGCAGTTCTTC.